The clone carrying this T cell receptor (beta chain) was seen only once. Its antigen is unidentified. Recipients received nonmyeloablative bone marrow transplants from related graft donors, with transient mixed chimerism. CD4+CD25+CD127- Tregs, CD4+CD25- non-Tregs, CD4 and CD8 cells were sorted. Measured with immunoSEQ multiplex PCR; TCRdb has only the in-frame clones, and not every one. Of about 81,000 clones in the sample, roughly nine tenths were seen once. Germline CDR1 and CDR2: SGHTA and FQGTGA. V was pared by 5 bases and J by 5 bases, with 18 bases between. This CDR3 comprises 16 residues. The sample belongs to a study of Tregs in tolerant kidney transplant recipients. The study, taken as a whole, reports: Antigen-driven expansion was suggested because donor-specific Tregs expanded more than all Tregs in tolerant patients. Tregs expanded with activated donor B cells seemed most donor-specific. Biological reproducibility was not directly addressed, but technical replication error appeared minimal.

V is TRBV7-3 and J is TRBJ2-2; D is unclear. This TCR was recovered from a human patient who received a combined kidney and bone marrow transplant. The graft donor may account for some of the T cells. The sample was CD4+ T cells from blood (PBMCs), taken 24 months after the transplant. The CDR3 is CASSQIGAPGTGELFF. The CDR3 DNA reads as TGTGCCAGCAGCCAGATCGGAGCCCCCGGGACCGGGGAGCTGTTTTTT.